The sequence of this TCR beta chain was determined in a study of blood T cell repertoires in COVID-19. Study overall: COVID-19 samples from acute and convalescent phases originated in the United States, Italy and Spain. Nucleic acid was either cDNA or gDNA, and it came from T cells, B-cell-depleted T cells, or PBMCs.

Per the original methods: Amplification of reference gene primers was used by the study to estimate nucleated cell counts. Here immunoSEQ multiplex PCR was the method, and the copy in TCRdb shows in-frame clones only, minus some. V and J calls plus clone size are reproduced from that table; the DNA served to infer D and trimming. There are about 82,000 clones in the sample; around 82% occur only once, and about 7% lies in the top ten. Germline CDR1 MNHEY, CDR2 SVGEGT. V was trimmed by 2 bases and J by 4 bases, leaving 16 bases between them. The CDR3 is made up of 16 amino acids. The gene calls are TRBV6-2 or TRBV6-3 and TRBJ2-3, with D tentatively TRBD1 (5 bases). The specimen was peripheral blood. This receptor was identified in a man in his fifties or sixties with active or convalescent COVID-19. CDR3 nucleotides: TGTGCCAGCAGTTACCCGGCTCTGGGGCTCCCAGATACGCAGTATTTT. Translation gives CASSYPALGLPDTQYF.